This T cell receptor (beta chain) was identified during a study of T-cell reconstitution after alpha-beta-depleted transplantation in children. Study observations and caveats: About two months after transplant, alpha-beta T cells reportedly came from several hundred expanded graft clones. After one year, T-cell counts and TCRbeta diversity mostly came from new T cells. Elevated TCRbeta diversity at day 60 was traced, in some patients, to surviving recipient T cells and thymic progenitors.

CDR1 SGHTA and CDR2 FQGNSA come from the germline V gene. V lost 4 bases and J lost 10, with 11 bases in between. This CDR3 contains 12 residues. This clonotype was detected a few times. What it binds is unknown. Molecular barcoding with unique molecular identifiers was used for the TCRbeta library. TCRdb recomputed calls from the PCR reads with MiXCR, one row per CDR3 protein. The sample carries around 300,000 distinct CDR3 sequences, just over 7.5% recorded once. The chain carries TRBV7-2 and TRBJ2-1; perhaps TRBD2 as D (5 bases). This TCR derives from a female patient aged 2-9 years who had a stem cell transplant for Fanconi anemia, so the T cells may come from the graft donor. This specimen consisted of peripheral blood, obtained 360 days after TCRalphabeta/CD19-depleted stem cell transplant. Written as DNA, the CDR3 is TGTGCCAGCAGCTATGAGGGCGGCGAGCAGTTCTTC. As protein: CASSYEGGEQFF.